These 10 T cell receptor beta chains share one sample of origin, sequenced in a study of blood T cells in healthy people across ages (dated by TCRdb to between 2015 and 2016). Libraries were prepared through 5' RACE. Sequencing used an Illumina HiSeq 2500. The second PCR ran for about 6 to 12 cycles and used a J-beta primer mix along with a sample-barcoded 5' primer. TCRdb cleaned the public reads at Q25 with fastp, built clones with MiXCR and kept in-frame beta chains. Merged by CDR3 protein, the rows form single entries marked with the most common genes and DNA. In this sample the table shows more than 450,000 distinct CDR3 sequences, 25% to 35% of which occur a single time. Approximately 3.6% of the sample is taken by the ten largest. These records were also assigned to another study, of T cells of mothers and their children.

The material sequenced was blood. These receptors all stem from a boy aged 2 to 10 in good health.

This chain uses TRBV7-9 with TRBJ2-4; D unclear. CDR1 is SEHNR, CDR2 FQNEAQ, per germline (reference sequence). Trimming cost V 5 bases and J 2 bases, with 7 bases left between them. This CDR3 comprises 13 residues. The CDR3 reads CASSPASKNIQYF. CDR3 DNA sequence: TGTGCCAGCAGCCCAGCATCCAAAAACATTCAGTACTTC. Full variable domain (remainder filled in from reference TRBV7-9 and TRBJ2-4): DTGVSQNPRHKITKRGQNVTFRCDPISEHNRLYWYRQTLGQGPEFLTYFQNEAQLEKSRLLSDRFSAERPKGSFSTLEIQRTEQGDSAMYLCASSPASKNIQYFGAGTRLSVL.

This chain connects TRBV12-3 or TRBV12-4 to TRBJ1-2; D not certain. The V gene lost 2 bases and the J gene lost 6 bases, with 19 bases spanning the gap. The CDR3 totals 16 residues. The CDR3 sequence is CASSLWSGGLPNGYTF. Here the CDR3 DNA reads TGTGCCAGCAGTTTATGGTCCGGTGGTCTTCCCAATGGCTACACCTTC.

This clonotype was seen more than once but under ten times. The chain carries TRBV7-9 and TRBJ1-2; D is perhaps TRBD1 (5 bases). CDR3 length equals 14 residues. Trimming removed 5 bases at V and 4 bases at J, with 14 bases between. Germline V CDR1 and CDR2: SEHNR, FQNEAQ (reference sequence). Here the CDR3 reads CASSPGGTVYGYTF. The CDR3 coding sequence is TGTGCCAGCAGCCCCGGGGGGACGGTCTATGGCTACACCTTC.

J is TRBJ2-5 and V is TRBV20-1; TRBD2 matches at 11 bases. Germline V gives CDR1 DFQATT, CDR2 SNEGSKA (reference sequence). V gave up 5 bases and J gave up 2 bases; unmatched junction bases: 16. The CDR3 is 18 amino acids. The CDR3 DNA reads as TGCAGTGCTCCGAGAGCGGCTAGCGGGGGGACTGGGCAAGAGACCCAGTACTTC. This codes for CSAPRAASGGTGQETQYF.

This clonotype was found a few times. V and J are TRBV6-5 and TRBJ1-2, with 7 bases lining up with TRBD1. CDR3 length: 15 residues. Germline V gene sequence: CDR1 MNHEY, CDR2 SVGAGI. V was clipped by 7 bases and J by 4 bases; unmatched bases: 12. The CDR3 region is CASKKGDSSRYGYTF. In DNA form, the CDR3 reads TGTGCCAGCAAAAAAGGGGACAGCAGTCGCTATGGCTACACCTTC.

V is TRBV7-2 and J is TRBJ2-5; the D gene could be TRBD1 or TRBD2 (6 bases each). The J call is in doubt because the DNA end fits TRBJ2-1 better. Germline CDR1 is SGHTA and CDR2 is FQGNSA. CDR3 length: 15 residues. The CDR3: CASSFTGGVYNEQFF. The DNA of the CDR3 is TGTGCCAGCAGCTTCACCGGGGGCGTGTACAATGAGCAGTTCTTC.

This clonotype occurred a few times. This sequence joins TRBV10-3 and TRBJ2-1; TRBD2 is a possible D gene (6 bases). The germline CDR1 and CDR2 sequences are ENHRY and SYGVKD. This CDR3 is 13 amino acids long. Trimming removed 8 bases at V and 7 bases at J, with 15 bases between. CDR3 sequence: CAIGGGTGNEQFF. CDR3 DNA sequence: TGTGCCATCGGAGGAGGGACCGGGAATGAGCAGTTCTTC.

Only a few counts were recorded for this clonotype. The chain links TRBV12-3 or TRBV12-4 to TRBJ1-5; 7 nucleotides line up with TRBD1. Trimming cost V 5 bases and J 3 bases; bases outside gene matches: 7. The CDR3 length is 15 residues. CDR3 residues: CASSTHQGDNQPQHF. The CDR3 DNA reads TGTGCCAGCAGTACACATCAGGGGGACAATCAGCCCCAGCATTTT.

This clonotype was seen only a few times. The chain uses TRBV20-1 and TRBJ2-5; a weak D match, TRBD2 (6 bases). With the DNA end fitting TRBJ2-7 better, the J assignment may be wrong. Germline lookup yields CDR1 DFQATT and CDR2 SNEGSKA (reference sequence). The CDR3 extends over 14 amino acids. Here the CDR3 DNA reads TGCAGTGCTAGAGCCCGGGACTTTTCCTACGAGCAGTACTTC. Translating it yields CSARARDFSYEQYF.

This sequence joins TRBV4-2 and TRBJ2-5, with TRBD2 identical over 7 bases. Gene TRBJ2-1 matches the end of the DNA better, so the J call may be wrong. The CDR3 is 13 residues long. Germline V lookup: CDR1 LGHNA, CDR2 YNFKEQ. CDR3 DNA: TGTGCCAGCAGCACTAGACTAGCCGGGGAGCAGTTCTTC. Translation gives CASSTRLAGEQFF.